A single sample gave rise to the 10 T cell receptor beta chains below, sequenced in a study of T-cell reconstitution after alpha-beta-depleted transplantation in children. It was with unique molecular identifiers that the TCRbeta library was prepared. Using its own MiXCR run on the PCR reads, TCRdb lists one record per CDR3 protein. Seen here are about 610,000 distinct CDR3 sequences, about 10% observed once, and the top ten hold 3.5% to 5%. This specimen was PBMCs from the stem cell graft donor, taken from the stem cell graft. These receptors came from a human donor who donated a stem cell graft to a child with acute myeloid leukemia.

A few counts support this clonotype. V is TRBV19 and J is TRBJ1-1, with 7 positions matching TRBD1. Germline V gene sequence: CDR1 LNHDA, CDR2 SQIVND (reference sequence). J lost 2 bases, V lost 6 bases, and 9 bases had no gene match. This CDR3 is built from 15 residues. The CDR3 coding sequence is TGTGCCAGTAGAGAGACAGGGATATCCAACACTGAAGCTTTCTTT. Translating it yields CASRETGISNTEAFF.

The chain has TRBV7-3 and TRBJ2-6; D gene ambiguous. Germline V gene data show CDR1 as SGHTA and CDR2 as FQGTGA. V was shortened by 2 bases and J by 7 bases, with 12 bases between the two germline ends. The CDR3 is 15 amino acids. Here the CDR3 reads CASSLARSGANVLTF. CDR3 DNA: TGTGCCAGCAGCTTAGCCCGTTCGGGTGCCAACGTCCTGACTTTC.

This clonotype was counted a few times. J is TRBJ2-5 and V is TRBV25-1; possibly TRBD1 for D (5 bases). The V end lost 6 bases, the J end lost 5 bases, and 16 bases lay between the germline ends. Germline lookup yields CDR1 MGHDK and CDR2 SYGVNS. The CDR3 has 14 residues. The CDR3 protein is CASSPLKGQETQYF. CDR3 DNA: TGTGCCAGCAGCCCTTTGAAGGGGCAGGAGACCCAGTACTTC.

Ten or more counts support this clonotype. Germline and junction disagree at one end, which may indicate a read error. The gene calls are TRBV7-7 and TRBJ2-1; unclear D gene. The CDR3 contains 15 residues. CDR1 is SSHAT, CDR2 FNYEAQ, per germline (reference sequence). CDR3 sequence reads: CASSLDESSYNEQFF. CDR3 coding DNA: TGTGCTAGCAGCTTAGACGAGAGCTCCTACAATGAGCAGTTCTTC.

This clonotype was counted many times. The chain joins TRBV7-8 to TRBJ2-1, with D unclear. This CDR3 has 15 amino acids. Germline lookup yields CDR1 SGHVS and CDR2 FQNEAQ. Trimming left V 5 bases short and J 6 bases short, with 17 bases between. CDR3 amino acids: CASSLQTVRGNEQFF. DNA of the CDR3: TGTGCCAGCAGCCTCCAAACCGTGAGAGGCAATGAGCAGTTCTTC.

The chain recombines TRBV29-1 with TRBJ2-5, with a weak D call TRBD2 (6 bases). The CDR3 has 11 residues. V shed 7 bases and J shed 3 bases, with 9 bases lying between them. Germline values: CDR1 SQVTM, CDR2 ANQGSEA. Written as DNA, the CDR3 is TGCAGCGCCGCGGGGAAAGAGACCCAGTACTTC. This encodes CSAAGKETQYF. Full variable domain (rest looked up from reference TRBV29-1 and TRBJ2-5): SAVISQKPSRDICQRGTSLTIQCQVDSQVTMMFWYRQQPGQSLTLIATANQGSEATYESGFVIDKFPISRPNLTFSTLTVSNMSPEDSSIYLCSAAGKETQYFGPGTRLLVL.

This clonotype was seen ten or more times. CDR3: CASSQERRPTDTQYF. The DNA for the CDR3 is TGCGCCAGCAGCCAAGAACGCCGGCCCACAGATACGCAGTATTTT. V and J are TRBV4-3 and TRBJ2-3; D is uncertain. This CDR3 contains 15 residues. V lost 0 bases, J lost 2 bases, and 9 bases lay in between. Germline CDR1 and CDR2: LGHNA and YSLEER.

This sequence joins TRBV20-1 and TRBJ1-2, with 9 bases that match TRBD1. The CDR3 has 14 residues. Trimming cost V 5 bases and J 4 bases; bases outside gene matches: 8. Germline V gives CDR1 DFQATT, CDR2 SNEGSKA (reference sequence). CDR3 in amino acids: CSAPGTGQLYGYTF. In DNA, the CDR3 is TGCAGTGCTCCCGGGACAGGGCAGCTCTATGGCTACACCTTC.

This clonotype turned up a few times. The rearrangement joins TRBV10-3 to TRBJ2-2; 7 bases match TRBD1. The CDR3 is 16 amino acids. Germline CDR1 reads ENHRY; CDR2 reads SYGVKD. V was pared by 3 bases and J by 4 bases, with 8 bases of the junction left unmatched. The CDR3 sequence: CAISDPKGAGTGELFF. As DNA, the CDR3 is TGTGCCATCAGTGACCCCAAGGGGGCTGGCACCGGGGAGCTGTTTTTT.

This chain links TRBV6-1 with TRBJ2-1; 11 nucleotides agree with TRBD2. Germline-derived CDR1 and CDR2 are MNHNS and SASEGT. The CDR3 spans 18 residues. Losses at the gene ends were 7 bases for V and 1 base for J; bases not matched to a gene: 12. The CDR3 protein is CASTGASGRKGSYNEQFF. The DNA of the CDR3 is TGTGCCAGCACTGGGGCTAGCGGGAGGAAAGGATCCTACAATGAGCAGTTCTTC.